These 29 T cell receptor beta chains were all obtained from the same sample, sequenced in a study of blood T cell repertoires in COVID-19. Assay: immunoSEQ multiplex PCR; the TCRdb copy retains only in-frame clones and omits some. Among roughly 65,000 clones, about 82% were seen once, and the ten largest hold over 40%. Material: peripheral blood. All receptors come from a human donor in a cohort sampled during active COVID-19.

This clone has a handful of counts. The chain links TRBV18 to TRBJ1-1; D is unclear. Trimming shortened V by 6 bases and J by 8 bases, and 19 bases separated the two germline ends. This CDR3 spans 14 amino acids. Germline V lookup: CDR1 KGHSH, CDR2 LQKENI. CDR3 sequence reads: CASSPPAGPGEAFF. The DNA for the CDR3 is TGTGCCAGCTCTCCCCCCGCGGGCCCGGGGGAAGCTTTCTTT.

The V call is TRBV10-2, the J call TRBJ2-4; D call uncertain. V dropped 10 bases and J dropped 0 bases, with 10 bases sitting between them. Germline CDR1 reads WSHSY; CDR2 reads SAAADI. The length of the CDR3 is 13 residues. CDR3 nucleotides: TGCGCCACCTCAGACATAGCCAAAAACATTCAGTACTTC. Translation gives CATSDIAKNIQYF.

This clone appeared a single time. V and J are TRBV5-8 and TRBJ1-1, with D perhaps TRBD1 (5 bases). The germline V gene encodes CDR1 SGHTS and CDR2 YDEGEE. The CDR3 extends over 14 amino acids. The germline V and J ends were trimmed by 1 base and 4 bases, with 11 bases remaining between them. The CDR3 DNA sequence: TGTGCCAGCAGCTTGAAGGGGTTTGGCACTGAAGCTTTCTTT. It specifies CASSLKGFGTEAFF.

The rearrangement uses TRBV5-1 and TRBJ2-7, with 8 bases fitting TRBD1. Trimming cost V 6 bases and J 3 bases; bases outside gene matches: 11. The CDR3 is 15 residues long. The germline V gene encodes CDR1 SGHRS and CDR2 YFSETQ. CDR3 nucleotides: TGCGCCAGCAACCTCGACAGGGGTAGGGTCTACGAGCAGTACTTC. Its translation is CASNLDRGRVYEQYF.

The V call is TRBV19, the J call TRBJ2-6; 9 bases match TRBD1. The CDR3 has 18 amino acids. Trimming took 5 bases from V and 0 from J; bases not matched to a gene: 8. Looked up from germline, CDR1 is LNHDA and CDR2 is SQIVND (reference sequence). The CDR3 loop is CASSPGQGPPSGANVLTF. The DNA for the CDR3 is TGTGCCAGTAGTCCCGGACAGGGGCCTCCCTCTGGGGCCAACGTCCTGACTTTC.

The chain recombines TRBV6-5 with TRBJ1-2; D gene ambiguous. Trimming left V 4 bases short and J 4 bases short, with 13 bases between. CDR3 size: 14 residues. Germline CDR1 is MNHEY and CDR2 is SVGAGI. The CDR3 protein is CASSWGGFGYGYTF. CDR3 coding DNA: TGTGCCAGCAGTTGGGGAGGGTTTGGCTATGGCTACACCTTC.

This clone was seen a single time. The J gene is TRBJ2-7, the V gene TRBV2; TRBD2 might be the D (5 bases). V lost 2 bases to trimming and J lost 9 bases, with 8 bases between them. CDR3 length equals 11 residues. The germline CDR1 and CDR2 sequences are SNHLY and FYNNEI. The DNA of the CDR3 is TGTGCCAGCAGTGAAATTGCGGGGCAGTACTTC. Its translation is CASSEIAGQYF.

This chain links TRBV28 with TRBJ1-1; 7 bases are a match to TRBD1. The germline V gene has CDR1 MDHEN and CDR2 SYDVKM. The V and J ends lost 5 bases and 6 bases, in that order; junction bases with no gene match: 9. This CDR3 spans 14 amino acids. The CDR3, as DNA: TGTGCCAGCAGTCCGGGAGGGGGCTTCTCTGAAGCTTTCTTT. It codes for CASSPGGGFSEAFF.

V and J are TRBV7-9 and TRBJ2-1; D is possibly TRBD2 (6 bases). The germline V gene has CDR1 SEHNR and CDR2 FQNEAQ (reference sequence). Trimming pared 5 bases from V and 12 bases from J, leaving 20 bases between. The CDR3 sequence is 14 residues long. CDR3 nucleotides: TGTGCCAGCAGCGAAACCGGGACTTCCCCTGGGCAGTTCTTC. It yields the protein CASSETGTSPGQFF.

The sample holds a few counts of this clone. This chain joins TRBV2 and TRBJ1-4; 7 bases align to TRBD1. There are 16 residues in the CDR3. The germline V gene has CDR1 SNHLY and CDR2 FYNNEI. V shed 4 bases, J shed 8 bases, and the junction held 13 bases outside the gene matches. The CDR3 coding sequence is TGTGCCAGCAGTGGGACTTCGACAGGGATGAGGGAAAAACTGTTTTTT. Translation gives CASSGTSTGMREKLFF.

This chain uses TRBV6-5 with TRBJ2-1; weak D call: TRBD1 (6 bases). Germline lookup yields CDR1 MNHEY and CDR2 SVGAGI. V was shortened by 0 bases and J by 6 bases, with 12 bases between the two germline ends. The length of the CDR3 is 15 residues. The CDR3 bases are TGTGCCAGCAGTTACTCTGCAGGGGCTGGCAATGAGCAGTTCTTC. It codes for CASSYSAGAGNEQFF.

In regard to this clone: Mismatch with germline at one junction end may stem from a read error. This chain joins TRBV11-3 and TRBJ2-1; D gene ambiguous. Germline CDR1 reads SGHNT; CDR2 reads YENEEA. This CDR3 region has 15 residues. The CDR3 reads CASSLEESGGNEQFF. The CDR3 bases are TGTGCCAGCAGCCTAGAGGAGTCCGGTGGGAATGAGCAGTTCTTC.

The J gene is TRBJ1-2, the V gene TRBV20-1, with TRBD1 identical over 7 bases. The trim removed 3 bases at V and 6 bases at J, leaving 10 bases unmatched. There are 14 residues in the CDR3. In germline, CDR1 is DFQATT, CDR2 SNEGSKA (reference sequence). The CDR3 here is CSASLRTGANGYTF. CDR3 DNA sequence: TGCAGTGCTAGTCTGAGAACAGGGGCTAATGGCTACACCTTC.

The chain is built from TRBV29-1 and TRBJ2-5; TRBD1 aligns across 8 bases. The CDR3 runs to 14 residues. Unmatched junction bases numbered 9, after V lost 4 bases and J lost 5 bases. From germline, CDR1 is SQVTM and CDR2 ANQGSEA. The CDR3 DNA is TGCAGCGTTGTTGTCCGGACAGGGAGGGAGACCCAGTACTTC. Translation: CSVVVRTGRETQYF.

The CDR3 reads CAWSRSVNTEAFF. CDR3 in DNA: TGTGCCTGGAGTAGATCGGTGAACACTGAAGCTTTCTTT. The chain combines TRBV30 with TRBJ1-1; D is undetermined. There are 13 residues in the CDR3. The V end was cut by 2 bases, the J end by 0 bases, with 7 bases between. Germline-derived CDR1 and CDR2 are GTSNPN and SVGIG (reference sequence).

The chain combines TRBV29-1 with TRBJ2-1; 7 bases align to TRBD1. The CDR3 loop spans 13 amino acids. V lost 3 bases, J lost 5 bases, and 4 bases stayed unmatched. Per germline, CDR1 SQVTM and CDR2 ANQGSEA. The CDR3 bases are TGCAGCGTTGAGAGGGGGCGCAACAATGAGCAGTTCTTC. As protein: CSVERGRNNEQFF.

The chain has TRBV18 and TRBJ1-5; 8 bases are a match to TRBD1. There are 15 residues in the CDR3. Unmatched junction bases numbered 4, after V lost 0 bases and J lost 6 bases. Germline V gene data show CDR1 as KGHSH and CDR2 as LQKENI. The CDR3 loop reads CASSPPPGGVQPQHF. CDR3 nucleotides: TGTGCCAGCTCACCACCCCCAGGGGGCGTTCAGCCCCAGCATTTT.

CDR3 loop: CASSYRRTEAFF. In DNA, the CDR3 is TGTGCCAGCAGCTATCGGCGGACTGAAGCTTTCTTT. The rearrangement links TRBV7-2 to TRBJ1-1; D is undetermined. The V end lost 4 bases, the J end lost 5 bases, and 8 bases lay between the germline ends. The V gene's germline CDR1 is SGHTA and CDR2 FQGNSA. The CDR3 covers 12 residues.

A single count supports this clone. V usage is TRBV27 and J usage is TRBJ2-7; TRBD2 might be the D (5 bases). Per the germline V gene, CDR1 is MNHEY and CDR2 is SMNVEV (reference sequence). The CDR3 is 14 amino acids. V lost 7 bases to trimming and J lost 7 bases, with 20 bases between them. The CDR3 region is CASKLVGGLSEQYF. The DNA for the CDR3 is TGTGCCAGCAAACTGGTGGGCGGACTCAGTGAGCAGTACTTC.

The chain recombines TRBV4-1 with TRBJ1-5, with TRBD1 identical over 8 bases. Germline V gene sequence: CDR1 MGHRA, CDR2 YSYEKL. This CDR3 region has 17 residues. J was trimmed by 4 bases and V by 0 bases; bases with no gene match: 8. The CDR3 bases are TGCGCCAGCAGCCAAGAACAGGGGGGGAGGAGAAATCAGCCCCAGCATTTT. Its translation: CASSQEQGGRRNQPQHF.

The chain couples TRBV4-2 to TRBJ1-2; possibly TRBD1 for D (6 bases). Looked up from germline, CDR1 is LGHNA and CDR2 is YNFKEQ. The CDR3 contains 19 residues. V gave up 0 bases and J gave up 4 bases, with 24 bases separating them. The CDR3 sequence: CASSQDPMGGGRASYGYTF. Here the CDR3 DNA reads TGTGCCAGCAGCCAAGACCCCATGGGGGGGGGCCGAGCTTCCTATGGCTACACCTTC.

The rearrangement uses TRBV9 and TRBJ2-1; 9 bases map to TRBD2. This CDR3 is 16 amino acids long. The germline CDR1 and CDR2 sequences are SGDLS and YYNGEE. Trimming at V came to 2 bases and at J to 1 base, leaving 4 bases not matched to a gene. The CDR3 DNA follows: TGTGCCAGCAGCGTTAGCGGGGGCCTATCCTACAATGAGCAGTTCTTC. Translating it yields CASSVSGGLSYNEQFF. The whole variable domain, remainder taken from reference TRBV9 and TRBJ2-1, is DSGVTQTPKHLITATGQRVTLRCSPRSGDLSVYWYQQSLDQGLQFLIQYYNGEERAKGNILERFSAQQFPDLHSELNLSSLELGDSALYFCASSVSGGLSYNEQFFGPGTRLTVL.

This sequence joins TRBV27 and TRBJ2-1; D is unresolved. The CDR3 runs 16 residues. Germline assignment: CDR1 MNHEY and CDR2 SMNVEV (reference sequence). Between the trimmed V and J ends, which lost 1 base and 4 bases, there was a span of 14 bases. CDR3 amino acids: CASSLLPRAPYNEQFF. CDR3 sequence (DNA): TGTGCCAGCAGTTTATTGCCTAGAGCCCCTTACAATGAGCAGTTCTTC.

CDR3 nucleotide sequence: TGTGCCAGTAGTCCCTTCACTAGCGGGGGGTACACAGATACGCAGTATTTT. Amino acid sequence: CASSPFTSGGYTDTQYF. V gene TRBV19 combines with J gene TRBJ2-3; 12 nucleotides agree with TRBD2. Germline assignment: CDR1 LNHDA and CDR2 SQIVND (reference sequence). V shed 5 bases and J 2 bases; nucleotides not matched to a gene: 8. The CDR3 is made up of 17 amino acids.

The chain employs TRBV15 and TRBJ2-3; D possibly corresponds to TRBD1 (7 bases). The length of the CDR3 is 16 residues. Germline values: CDR1 LNHNV, CDR2 YYDKDF (reference sequence). The V gene lost 0 bases and the J gene lost 0 bases, with 10 bases spanning the gap. The CDR3 region has the DNA TGTGCCACCAGCAGAGACAGGGGGGCTAGCACAGATACGCAGTATTTT. It specifies CATSRDRGASTDTQYF.

V is TRBV7-9 and J is TRBJ1-3; D unclear. The V gene's germline CDR1 is SEHNR and CDR2 FQNEAQ (reference sequence). Trimming left V 0 bases short and J 0 bases short, with 6 bases between. This CDR3 has 15 residues. CDR3 nucleotides: TGTGCCAGCAGCTTAGCGGAGCTCTCTGGAAACACCATATATTTT. As protein: CASSLAELSGNTIYF.

This clone was observed a single time. Distinct nucleotide sequences in the sample also encode this CDR3. The chain combines TRBV4-3 with TRBJ2-3; D is perhaps TRBD2 (6 bases). V was trimmed by 1 base and J by 1 base, leaving 18 bases between them. The CDR3 extends over 18 amino acids. Germline assignment: CDR1 LGHNA and CDR2 YSLEER. As DNA, the CDR3 is TGCGCCAGCAGCCAAGCTATTGGCGGAGGGGTACGCACAGATACGCAGTATTTT. It translates to CASSQAIGGGVRTDTQYF.

J is TRBJ1-5 and V is TRBV12-3 or TRBV12-4, with TRBD1 as a possible D gene (6 bases). The CDR3 loop spans 13 amino acids. The ends were cut back, 4 bases at V and 2 bases at J, with 6 bases in the middle. The CDR3 bases are TGTGCCAGCAGTTACAGGGGCAATCAGCCCCAGCATTTT. Residues: CASSYRGNQPQHF.

In this sample, this clone turned up a few times. The chain uses TRBV19 and TRBJ1-2, with TRBD1 matching 8 bases. Unmatched junction bases numbered 9, after V lost 6 bases and J lost 3 bases. The CDR3 has 15 amino acids. Germline V lookup: CDR1 LNHDA, CDR2 SQIVND (reference sequence). The CDR3 bases are TGTGCCAGTAGCTGGACAGGGAGGTTGGACTATGGCTACACCTTC. The encoded protein is CASSWTGRLDYGYTF. The variable domain in full, completed from reference TRBV19 and TRBJ1-2, reads DGGITQSPKYLFRKEGQNVTLSCEQNLNHDAMYWYRQDPGQGLRLIYYSQIVNDFQKGDIAEGYSVSREKKESFPLTVTSAQKNPTAFYLCASSWTGRLDYGYTFGSGTRLTVV.